This TCR beta chain was profiled in a study of radiotherapy plus CTLA-4 blockade in lung cancer. For the study at large: An objective response was seen in about 17% of patients, and disease control in more than 25%.

Comments on this clone: Its antigen is still unknown.

Points from the study as a whole: Following radiotherapy plus ipilimumab, tumor-derived TCR clones expanded in the blood.

Clones were sequenced by immunoSEQ multiplex PCR, and TCRdb holds only the in-frame ones, with some missing. Of tens of thousands of clones listed, over 70% were seen once; the top ten hold around 14%. The TCR sequence derives from a human donor with non-small cell lung cancer that progressed on radiotherapy plus ipilimumab. The source material was peripheral blood, sampled from a patient treated with radiotherapy plus ipilimumab.

The CDR3 DNA follows: TGCGCCAGCAGATCGGACTTCACTGAAGCTTTCTTT. Its translation: CASRSDFTEAFF. This sequence joins TRBV5-1 and TRBJ1-1; D remains unclear. CDR3 size: 12 residues. Per the germline V gene, CDR1 is SGHRS and CDR2 is YFSETQ. The germline V and J ends were trimmed by 5 bases and 4 bases, with 9 bases remaining between them.